Shown below are 26 T cell receptor beta chains from a single sample sequenced in a study of long-term antiretroviral therapy in people with HIV. Survey-level immunoSEQ v3.0 assays were run. Generated by immunoSEQ multiplex PCR, the TCRdb table keeps only in-frame clones and is missing some. The table shows some 16,000 clones, with roughly 84% occurring only once. The sample in question was unsorted PBMCs, obtained 0.5 years after starting antiretroviral therapy. The source is a woman in her thirties or forties with HIV.

The chain has TRBV5-1 and TRBJ2-3, with TRBD1 as a possible D gene (5 bases). Germline CDR1 and CDR2: SGHRS and YFSETQ. Trimming shortened V by 3 bases and J by 4 bases, and 21 bases separated the two germline ends. This CDR3 region has 17 residues. The CDR3, as DNA: TGCGCCAGCAGCTCGTCACAGGTTCCAGCCGTCGCAGATACGCAGTATTTT. Translating it yields CASSSSQVPAVADTQYF.

The V gene is TRBV28, the J gene TRBJ2-1; D unclear. In germline, CDR1 is MDHEN, CDR2 SYDVKM. V was clipped by 1 base and J by 9 bases, with 7 bases between them. This CDR3 has 12 residues. The CDR3 spells CASSLSQSEQFF. The CDR3 DNA sequence: TGTGCCAGCAGTTTATCTCAGTCTGAGCAGTTCTTC.

This clone is a singleton in its sample. The rearrangement links TRBV6-6 to TRBJ2-5, with D possibly being TRBD2 (6 bases). The J call may be incorrect, as the DNA end agrees better with TRBJ2-7. This CDR3 has 15 amino acids. Germline V gene data show CDR1 as MNHNY and CDR2 as SVGAGI (reference sequence). The CDR3 spells CASSYGRDLSYEQYF. The CDR3 nucleotides are TGTGCCAGCAGTTACGGCCGGGACTTATCCTACGAGCAGTACTTC.

This clone showed up just once. The chain uses TRBV2 and TRBJ2-1, with TRBD1 matching over 7 bases. CDR3 length: 14 residues. The germline V gene encodes CDR1 SNHLY and CDR2 FYNNEI. J gave up 0 bases and V 11 bases, and 7 bases lay outside the gene matches. CDR3 coding DNA: TGTGCCGTACAAGGGGGCGTCTCCTACAATGAGCAGTTCTTC. It encodes CAVQGGVSYNEQFF.

The V call is TRBV30, the J call TRBJ2-2; D not certain. In germline, CDR1 is GTSNPN, CDR2 SVGIG (reference sequence). CDR3 size: 14 residues. V was shortened by 0 bases and J by 5 bases, with 10 bases between the two germline ends. The CDR3 DNA is TGTGCCTGGAGTGTACAGTTGAGTACCGGGGAGCTGTTTTTT. Its translation is CAWSVQLSTGELFF. The full variable domain, rest sourced from reference TRBV30 and TRBJ2-2, is SQTIHQWPATLVQPVGSPLSLECTVEGTSNPNLYWYRQAAGRGLQLLFYSVGIGQISSEVPQNLSASRPQDRQFILSSKKLLLSDSGFYLCAWSVQLSTGELFFGEGSRLTVL.

The chain links TRBV19 to TRBJ2-1, with 12 nucleotides matching TRBD2. V was clipped by 4 bases and J by 8 bases; unmatched bases: 9. This CDR3 comprises 16 residues. Germline V gives CDR1 LNHDA, CDR2 SQIVND (reference sequence). The CDR3 nucleotides are TGTGCCAGTAGTACGGCTAGCGGGAGGGCCGTCGATGAGCAGTTCTTC. Translation: CASSTASGRAVDEQFF.

The CDR3 is CASSVGSSGRAGDEQFF. The CDR3 DNA is TGTGCCAGCAGCGTAGGGTCTAGCGGGAGGGCCGGGGATGAGCAGTTCTTC. This chain connects TRBV9 to TRBJ2-1; 12 positions agree with TRBD2. CDR1 and CDR2 (germline): SGDLS, YYNGEE. The CDR3 has 17 amino acids. Losses at the gene ends were 0 bases for V and 8 bases for J; bases not matched to a gene: 9.

The chain recombines TRBV5-8 with TRBJ2-7, with 7 bases identical to TRBD2. CDR3 size: 15 residues. The V gene's germline CDR1 is SGHTS and CDR2 YDEGEE. With 2 bases clipped from V and 5 bases from J, the junction kept 10 bases outside the gene matches. In DNA form, the CDR3 reads TGTGCCAGCAGCTTCGTGGGAGGGGATCTCGACGAGCAGTACTTC. Translating gives CASSFVGGDLDEQYF. Variable domain in full (rest from reference TRBV5-8 and TRBJ2-7): EAGVTQSPTHLIKTRGQQATLRCSPISGHTSVYWYQQALGLGLQFLLWYDEGEERNRGNFPPRFSGRQFPNYSSELNVNALELEDSALYLCASSFVGGDLDEQYFGPGTRLTVT.

The chain is built from TRBV29-1 and TRBJ1-2; TRBD1 is a possible D gene (5 bases). Germline assignment: CDR1 SQVTM and CDR2 ANQGSEA. V lost 3 bases, J lost 6 bases, and 14 bases lay in between. This CDR3 comprises 13 residues. Written as DNA, the CDR3 is TGCAGCGTTGAGGGCAGGGCCGGTGATGGCTACACCTTC. Residues: CSVEGRAGDGYTF.

V is TRBV7-9 and J is TRBJ2-7; the match to TRBD2 covers 7 bases. Germline values: CDR1 SEHNR, CDR2 FQNEAQ (reference sequence). The ends lost 3 bases at V and 3 bases at J; junction bases unmatched: 8. This CDR3 region has 15 residues. CDR3 bases: TGTGCCAGCAGCTTGGGTATGGGACTACTCTACGAGCAGTACTTC. Translating it yields CASSLGMGLLYEQYF.

CDR3 DNA sequence: TGTGCCAGCAGCTTCCCAGCTAGCGGGAGGGCCGACTACAATGAGCAGTTCTTC. It encodes CASSFPASGRADYNEQFF. The chain uses TRBV7-9 and TRBJ2-1; the match to TRBD2 covers 12 bases. V was clipped by 3 bases and J by 3 bases; unmatched bases: 9. CDR3 length: 18 residues. Germline lookup yields CDR1 SEHNR and CDR2 FQNEAQ (reference sequence).

This chain connects TRBV4-1 to TRBJ1-1, with no clear D. Trimming pared 2 bases from V and 4 bases from J, leaving 5 bases between. Germline-derived CDR1 and CDR2 are MGHRA and YSYEKL. The CDR3 sequence is 12 residues long. In nucleotides, the CDR3 is TGCGCCAGCAGCCAATCTCTCACTGAAGCTTTCTTT. Residues: CASSQSLTEAFF.

The count of this clone is one. The V and J genes are TRBV5-1 and TRBJ2-5; 8 nucleotides line up with TRBD1. Germline assignment: CDR1 SGHRS and CDR2 YFSETQ. The CDR3 consists of 13 residues. V was clipped by 4 bases and J by 5 bases; unmatched bases: 4. The CDR3 DNA reads TGCGCCAGCAGCCAGGGGGCTCGGGAGACCCAGTACTTC. It is translated as CASSQGARETQYF.

Comment on this clone: The CDR3 does not end in the conserved phenylalanine or tryptophan, so this is likely a read error. The DNA is omitted, as the CDR3 cannot be located on it reliably, and the CDR3 follows TCRdb's listing. The V and J genes are TRBV21-1 and TRBJ2-3; TRBD2 is taken as the D call from the table, unchecked against the DNA. TRBV21-1 is designated a pseudogene. The CDR3 spans 11 amino acids, including both terminal residues. The chain's CDR3 is CASTCASGLPR.

This clone was detected only a few times. DNA for the CDR3: TGTGCCAGCAAACTCCTGGCCTACGAGCAGTACTTC. Translation: CASKLLAYEQYF. The rearrangement joins TRBV2 to TRBJ2-7, with D uncertain. Germline CDR1 is SNHLY and CDR2 is FYNNEI. The CDR3 has 12 residues. V dropped 7 bases and J dropped 2 bases, with 9 bases sitting between them.

The chain recombines TRBV6-5 with TRBJ2-3; D could derive from TRBD1 or TRBD2 (5 bases each). The germline V gene encodes CDR1 MNHEY and CDR2 SVGAGI. This CDR3 is 15 amino acids long. Trimming stripped 2 bases from V and 1 base from J, with 10 bases between. CDR3 amino acids: CASSYQLGGTDTQYF. The CDR3, as DNA: TGTGCCAGCAGTTACCAGTTGGGGGGCACAGATACGCAGTATTTT.

The J gene is TRBJ2-7, the V gene TRBV29-1, with a weak D call TRBD2 (5 bases). This CDR3 has 13 residues. V lost 6 bases and J 0 bases, leaving 12 bases between the germline ends. The germline CDR1 and CDR2 sequences are SQVTM and ANQGSEA. The CDR3 DNA sequence: TGCAGCGTCCGACGGGAAAGCTCCTACGAGCAGTACTTC. It translates to CSVRRESSYEQYF.

The V and J genes are TRBV9 and TRBJ1-1; D not certain. The CDR3 is made up of 12 amino acids. Trimming took 0 bases from V and 1 from J, leaving 1 base between them. Germline-derived CDR1 and CDR2 are SGDLS and YYNGEE. In nucleotides, the CDR3 is TGTGCCAGCAGCGTAGAGAACACTGAAGCTTTCTTT. It specifies CASSVENTEAFF.

V is TRBV23-1 and J is TRBJ1-5, with D unresolved. TRBV23-1 is recorded as an ORF, its role being uncertain. V was shortened by 2 bases and J by 3 bases, with 14 bases between the two germline ends. The CDR3 loop spans 16 amino acids. The CDR3, as DNA: TGCGCCAGCAGTCAAGTGCGGCGGATCCTCAATCAGCCCCAGCATTTT. Its translation is CASSQVRRILNQPQHF.

The chain uses TRBV7-2 and TRBJ2-4, with 10 bases aligning to TRBD2. This CDR3 contains 14 residues. J gave up 5 bases and V 3 bases, and 1 base lay outside the gene matches. Germline V gives CDR1 SGHTA, CDR2 FQGNSA. CDR3 residues: CASSFGLAENIQYF. The CDR3 DNA follows: TGTGCCAGCAGCTTCGGACTAGCGGAAAACATTCAGTACTTC.

This clone has more than one count but fewer than ten. This rearrangement joins TRBV19 to TRBJ2-2, with D maybe TRBD1 (5 bases). V was cut by 8 bases and J by 5 bases, with 9 bases left in between. In germline, CDR1 is LNHDA, CDR2 SQIVND (reference sequence). The CDR3 totals 12 residues. The CDR3 DNA reads as TGTGCCAGTCCAGGGATTACCGGGGAGCTGTTTTTT. Translating it yields CASPGITGELFF.

The chain recombines TRBV7-9 with TRBJ1-4, with a possible D match to TRBD1 (5 bases). The V end was cut by 4 bases, the J end by 3 bases, with 15 bases between. This CDR3 contains 16 residues. Germline loops: CDR1 SEHNR, CDR2 FQNEAQ (reference sequence). CDR3 coding DNA: TGTGCCAGCAGCTCTCCACGACAGAGCCCTAATGAAAAACTGTTTTTT. Residues: CASSSPRQSPNEKLFF.

The gene calls are TRBV4-2 and TRBJ2-2, with 8 bases aligning to TRBD1. CDR3 length: 17 amino acids. The trim removed 0 bases at V and 4 bases at J, leaving 7 bases unmatched. CDR1 is LGHNA, CDR2 YNFKEQ, per germline. CDR3 amino acids: CASSQEFQGAGTGELFF. The CDR3 bases are TGTGCCAGCAGCCAAGAATTTCAGGGGGCCGGCACCGGGGAGCTGTTTTTT.

The chain is built from TRBV11-2 and TRBJ2-1; 8 positions match TRBD1. The CDR3 contains 16 residues. CDR1 SGHAT and CDR2 FQNNGV come from the germline V gene. Germline trimming cut 4 bases from V and 3 bases from J; bases unmatched to any gene: 8. Here the CDR3 reads CASSSGQGFLYNEQFF. CDR3 sequence (DNA): TGTGCCAGCAGCTCCGGACAGGGCTTCCTCTACAATGAGCAGTTCTTC.

This clone was seen only once. The DNA of the CDR3 is TGTGCCACCAGCAGAGATGGAGGCGGCCAAGAGACCCAGTACTTC. It yields the protein CATSRDGGGQETQYF. The chain recombines TRBV15 with TRBJ2-5; tentative D call: TRBD2 (5 bases). This CDR3 has 15 amino acids. The V and J ends lost 0 bases and 1 base respectively, with 9 bases between them. Germline CDR1 LNHNV, CDR2 YYDKDF (reference sequence).

In its sample, this clone was seen a few times. The J gene is TRBJ1-5, the V gene TRBV11-2, with 7 bases that match TRBD1. Germline values: CDR1 SGHAT, CDR2 FQNNGV. The length of the CDR3 is 13 residues. Trimming took 5 bases from V and 7 from J; bases not matched to a gene: 5. CDR3 protein: CASSADREQPQHF. CDR3 nucleotides: TGTGCCAGCAGCGCCGACAGGGAACAGCCCCAGCATTTT.